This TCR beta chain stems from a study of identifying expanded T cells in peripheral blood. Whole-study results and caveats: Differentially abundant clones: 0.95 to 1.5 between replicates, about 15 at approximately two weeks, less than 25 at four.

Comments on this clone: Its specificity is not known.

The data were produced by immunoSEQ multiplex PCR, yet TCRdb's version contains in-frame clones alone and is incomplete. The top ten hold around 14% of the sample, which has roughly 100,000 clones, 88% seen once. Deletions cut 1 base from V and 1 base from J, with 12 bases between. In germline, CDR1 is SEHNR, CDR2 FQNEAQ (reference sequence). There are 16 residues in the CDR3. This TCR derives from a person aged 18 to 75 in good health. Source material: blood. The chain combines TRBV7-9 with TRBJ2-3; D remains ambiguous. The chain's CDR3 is CASSLGLLGGTDTQYF. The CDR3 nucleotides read TGTGCCAGCAGCTTAGGCCTCCTTGGGGGCACAGATACGCAGTATTTT.